This record covers a single TCR beta chain. Its antigen is not identified. Clones were sequenced by immunoSEQ multiplex PCR, and TCRdb holds only the in-frame ones, with some missing. Of about 50,000 clones in the sample, around 90% are singletons; the top ten hold around 2.5%. Between the trimmed V and J ends, which lost 2 bases and 6 bases, there was a span of 23 bases. Germline CDR1 SGHTA, CDR2 FQGTGA. The CDR3 has 18 residues. These data are taken from a study of graft-versus-host responses after intestinal transplantation. Study-wide background: All recipients were given anti-thymocyte globulin induction, and tacrolimus and steroids were then administered for roughly three years.

The sequence derives from a human donor who was the organ donor for an intestinal transplant. The chain joins TRBV7-3 to TRBJ2-1; D may be TRBD1 (5 bases). Here the sequenced sample was unstimulated CD4+ T cells sorted from spleen or lymph node cells, taken before transplant. The chain's CDR3 is CASSLFGSGGGARNEQFF. Here the CDR3 DNA reads TGTGCCAGCAGCTTATTCGGGTCTGGCGGTGGGGCTCGCAATGAGCAGTTCTTC.